Here is one TCR beta chain with its context. When naive CD8 T cells were sorted, they were gated as CD8+CD4-CCR7+CD45RA+. The entry originates in a study of molecular identifiers for immune sequencing clone quantification. Deletions cut 0 bases from V and 4 bases from J, with 12 bases between. In germline, CDR1 is SNHLY, CDR2 FYNNEI. The CDR3 spans 15 residues. TCRdb re-called the PCR reads with MiXCR, one entry per CDR3 protein. The sample holds about half a million distinct CDR3 sequences, over 20% seen once. The clonotype comes from a human donor in good health. Some libraries in this study had Jurkat cell RNA spiked in. The specimen sequenced was naive CD8+ T cells from blood, with Jurkat cell RNA spiked in. Regarding subset: FACS-sorted CD8+CD4-CCR7+CD45RA+ naive T cells. This rearrangement joins TRBV2 to TRBJ1-2; no firm D call. CDR3 sequence reads: CASSEAASRTYGYTF. CDR3 nucleotide sequence: TGTGCCAGCAGTGAAGCTGCCAGCCGGACCTATGGCTACACCTTC.